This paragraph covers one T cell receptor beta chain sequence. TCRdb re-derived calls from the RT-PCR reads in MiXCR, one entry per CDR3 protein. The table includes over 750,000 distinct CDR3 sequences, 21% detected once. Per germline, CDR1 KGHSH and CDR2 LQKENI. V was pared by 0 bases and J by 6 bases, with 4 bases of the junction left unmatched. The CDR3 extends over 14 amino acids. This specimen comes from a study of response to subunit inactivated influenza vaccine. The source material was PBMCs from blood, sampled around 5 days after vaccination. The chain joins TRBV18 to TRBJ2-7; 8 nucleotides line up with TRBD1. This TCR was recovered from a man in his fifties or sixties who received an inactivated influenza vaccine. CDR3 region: CASSPPMGQAEQYF. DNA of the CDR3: TGTGCCAGCTCACCACCGATGGGACAGGCCGAGCAGTACTTC.